This TCR beta chain was identified in a study of cytomegalovirus exposure and HLA in healthy donors. Overall study findings and caveats: High specificity and sensitivity for cytomegalovirus status were reported for the classifier. The listing of roughly 160 TCR beta chains classed them as cytomegalovirus-associated. A missense variant in DCLRE1C was later tied to TCR beta V- and J-gene trimming.

Healthy bone marrow donors made up the donors. This clone came up a few times. The antigen is unknown. The PCR contained 60 Vbeta and 13 Jbeta primers. The table came from immunoSEQ multiplex PCR; TCRdb's copy has only in-frame clones and leaves some out. Counted here are about 120,000 clones, approximately 10% occurring once; the ten biggest clones make up under 6%. This clonotype originated in a woman aged 18 to 35 in good health and CMV-seropositive. The sample taken for sequencing was PBMCs.

The CDR3 reads CASSASQGRAGNTIYF. CDR3 nucleotide sequence: TGTGCCAGCAGCGCCTCCCAGGGTAGGGCTGGAAACACCATATATTTT. V usage is TRBV9 and J usage is TRBJ1-3; possibly TRBD1 for D (5 bases). The V gene's germline CDR1 is SGDLS and CDR2 YYNGEE. This CDR3 comprises 16 residues. Deletions cut 3 bases from V and 2 bases from J, with 15 bases between.